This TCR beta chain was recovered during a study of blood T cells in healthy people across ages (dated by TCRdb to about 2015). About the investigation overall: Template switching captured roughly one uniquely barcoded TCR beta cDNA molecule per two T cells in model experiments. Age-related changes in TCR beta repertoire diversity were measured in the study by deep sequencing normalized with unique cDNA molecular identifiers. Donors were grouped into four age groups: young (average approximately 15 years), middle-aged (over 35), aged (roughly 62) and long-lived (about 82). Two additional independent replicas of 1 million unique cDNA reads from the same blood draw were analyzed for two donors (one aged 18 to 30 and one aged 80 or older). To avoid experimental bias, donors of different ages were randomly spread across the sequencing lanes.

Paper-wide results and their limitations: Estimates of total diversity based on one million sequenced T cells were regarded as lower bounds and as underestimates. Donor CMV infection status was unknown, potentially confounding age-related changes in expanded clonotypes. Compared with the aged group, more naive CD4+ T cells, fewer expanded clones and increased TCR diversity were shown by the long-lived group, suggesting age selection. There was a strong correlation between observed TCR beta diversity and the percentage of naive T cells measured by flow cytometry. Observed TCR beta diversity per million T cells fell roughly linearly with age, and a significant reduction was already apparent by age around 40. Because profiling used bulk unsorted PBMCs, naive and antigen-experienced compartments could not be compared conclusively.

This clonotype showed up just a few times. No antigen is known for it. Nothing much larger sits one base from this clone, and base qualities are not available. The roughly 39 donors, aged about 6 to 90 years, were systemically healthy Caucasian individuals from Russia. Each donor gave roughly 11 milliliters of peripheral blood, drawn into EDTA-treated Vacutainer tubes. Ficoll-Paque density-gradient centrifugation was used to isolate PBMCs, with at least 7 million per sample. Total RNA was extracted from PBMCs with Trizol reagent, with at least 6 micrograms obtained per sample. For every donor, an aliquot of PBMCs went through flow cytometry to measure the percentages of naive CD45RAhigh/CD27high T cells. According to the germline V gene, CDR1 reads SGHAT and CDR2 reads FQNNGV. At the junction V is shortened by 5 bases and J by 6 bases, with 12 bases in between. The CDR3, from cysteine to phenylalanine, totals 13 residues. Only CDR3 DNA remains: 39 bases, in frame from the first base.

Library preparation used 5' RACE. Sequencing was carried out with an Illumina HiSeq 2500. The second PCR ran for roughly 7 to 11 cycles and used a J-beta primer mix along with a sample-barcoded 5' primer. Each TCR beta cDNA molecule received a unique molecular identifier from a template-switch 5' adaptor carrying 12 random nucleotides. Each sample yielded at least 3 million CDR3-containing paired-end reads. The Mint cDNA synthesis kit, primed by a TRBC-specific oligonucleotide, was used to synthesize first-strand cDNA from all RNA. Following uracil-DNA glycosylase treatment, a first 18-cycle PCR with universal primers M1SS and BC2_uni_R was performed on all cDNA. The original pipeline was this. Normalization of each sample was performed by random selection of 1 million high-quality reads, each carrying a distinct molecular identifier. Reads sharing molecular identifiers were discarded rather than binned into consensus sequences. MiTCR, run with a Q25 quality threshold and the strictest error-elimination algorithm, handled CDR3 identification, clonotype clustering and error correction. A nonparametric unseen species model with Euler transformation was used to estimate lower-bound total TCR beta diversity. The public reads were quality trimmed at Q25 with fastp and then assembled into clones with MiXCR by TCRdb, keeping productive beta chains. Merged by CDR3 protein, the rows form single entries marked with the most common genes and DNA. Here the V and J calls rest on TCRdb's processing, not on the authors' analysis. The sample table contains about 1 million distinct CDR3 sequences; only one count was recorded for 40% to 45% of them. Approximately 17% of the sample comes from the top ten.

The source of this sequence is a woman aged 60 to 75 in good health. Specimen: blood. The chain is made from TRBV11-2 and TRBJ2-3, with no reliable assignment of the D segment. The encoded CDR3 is CASSHAPMDTQYF. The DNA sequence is TGTGCCAGCAGCCACGCCCCGATGGATACGCAGTATTTT.